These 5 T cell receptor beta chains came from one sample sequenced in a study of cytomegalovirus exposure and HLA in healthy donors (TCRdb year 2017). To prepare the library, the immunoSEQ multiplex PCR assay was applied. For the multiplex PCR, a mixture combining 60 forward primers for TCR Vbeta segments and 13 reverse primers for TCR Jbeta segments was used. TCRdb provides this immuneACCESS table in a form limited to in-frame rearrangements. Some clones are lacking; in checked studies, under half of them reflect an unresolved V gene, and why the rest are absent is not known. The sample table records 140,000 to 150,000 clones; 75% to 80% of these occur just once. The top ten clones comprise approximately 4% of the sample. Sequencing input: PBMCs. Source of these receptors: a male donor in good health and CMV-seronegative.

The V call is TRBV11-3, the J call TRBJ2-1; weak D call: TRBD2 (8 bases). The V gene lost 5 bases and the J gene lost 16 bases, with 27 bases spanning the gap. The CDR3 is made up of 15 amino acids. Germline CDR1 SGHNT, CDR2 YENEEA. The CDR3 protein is CASSTRGQGTSQIFF. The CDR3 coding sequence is TGTGCCAGCAGCACGAGGGGGCAGGGGACTAGTCAAATTTTCTTC. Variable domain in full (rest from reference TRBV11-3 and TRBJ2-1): EAGVVQSPRYKIIEKKQPVAFWCNPISGHNTLYWYLQNLGQGPELLIRYENEEAVDDSQLPKDRFSAERLKGVDSTLKIQPAELGDSAVYLCASSTRGQGTSQIFFGPGTRLTVL.

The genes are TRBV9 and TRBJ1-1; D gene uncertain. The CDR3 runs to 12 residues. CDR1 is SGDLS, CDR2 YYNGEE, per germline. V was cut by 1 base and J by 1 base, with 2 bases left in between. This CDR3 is CASSVQNTEAFF. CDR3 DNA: TGTGCCAGCAGCGTACAGAACACTGAAGCTTTCTTT.

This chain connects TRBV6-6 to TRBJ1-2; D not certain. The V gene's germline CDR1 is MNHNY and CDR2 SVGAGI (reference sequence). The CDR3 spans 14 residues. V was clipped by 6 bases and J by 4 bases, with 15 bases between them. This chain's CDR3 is CASSPDGGGYGYTF. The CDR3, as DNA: TGTGCCAGCAGCCCCGACGGAGGAGGCTATGGCTACACCTTC.

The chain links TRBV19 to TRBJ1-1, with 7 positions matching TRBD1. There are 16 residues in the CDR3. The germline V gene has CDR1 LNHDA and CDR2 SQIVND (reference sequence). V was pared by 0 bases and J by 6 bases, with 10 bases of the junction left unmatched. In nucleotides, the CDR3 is TGTGCCAGTAGTATAGACAGGACAGGCCCCATCTCTGAAGCTTTCTTT. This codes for CASSIDRTGPISEAFF.

The CDR3 region is CASSPRDRGQSPNEKLFF. DNA of the CDR3: TGCGCCAGCAGCCCGCGGGACAGGGGGCAATCGCCTAATGAAAAACTGTTTTTT. This rearrangement joins TRBV5-1 to TRBJ1-4; 12 bases match TRBD1. The V and J ends lost 4 bases and 3 bases, in that order; junction bases with no gene match: 10. The CDR3 consists of 18 residues. Germline CDR1 and CDR2: SGHRS and YFSETQ.